The clone carrying this TCR beta chain was observed at least ten times. The antigen is undetermined. The germline gene is not matched at one end of the junction; a read error may be the cause. The entry originates in a study of response to subunit inactivated influenza vaccine. Looked up from germline, CDR1 is KGHDR and CDR2 is SFDVKD. The CDR3 covers 12 residues. The study's findings and limits: There was a suggestion from the authors that each seasonal influenza vaccination recruits few new T cells.

TCRdb fed the RT-PCR reads into MiXCR, producing one record per CDR3 protein. The table includes around 790,000 distinct CDR3 sequences, approximately 21% detected once. The sequencing here drew on PBMCs from blood, taken 5 days after vaccination. This chain joins TRBV24-1 and TRBJ1-1; D perhaps matches TRBD1 (5 bases). This receptor was obtained from a man over 45 who received an inactivated influenza vaccine. CDR3 coding DNA: TGTGCAACCAAGGGGCTGAACACTGAAGCTTTCTTT. This sequence encodes CATKGLNTEAFF.